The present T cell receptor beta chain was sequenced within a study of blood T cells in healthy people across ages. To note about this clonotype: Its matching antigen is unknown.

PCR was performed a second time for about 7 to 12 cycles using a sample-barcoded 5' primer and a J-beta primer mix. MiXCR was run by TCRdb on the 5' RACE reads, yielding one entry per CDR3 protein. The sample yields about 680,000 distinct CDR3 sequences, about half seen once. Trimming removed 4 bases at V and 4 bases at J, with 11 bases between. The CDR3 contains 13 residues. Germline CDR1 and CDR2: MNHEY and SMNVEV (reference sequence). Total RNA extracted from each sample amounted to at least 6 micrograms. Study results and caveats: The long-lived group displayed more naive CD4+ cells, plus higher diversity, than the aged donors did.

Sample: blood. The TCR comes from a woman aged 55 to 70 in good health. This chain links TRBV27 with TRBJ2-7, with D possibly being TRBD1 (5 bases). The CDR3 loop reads CASSWAGRYEQYF. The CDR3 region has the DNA TGTGCCAGCAGTTGGGCAGGGCGGTACGAGCAGTACTTC.